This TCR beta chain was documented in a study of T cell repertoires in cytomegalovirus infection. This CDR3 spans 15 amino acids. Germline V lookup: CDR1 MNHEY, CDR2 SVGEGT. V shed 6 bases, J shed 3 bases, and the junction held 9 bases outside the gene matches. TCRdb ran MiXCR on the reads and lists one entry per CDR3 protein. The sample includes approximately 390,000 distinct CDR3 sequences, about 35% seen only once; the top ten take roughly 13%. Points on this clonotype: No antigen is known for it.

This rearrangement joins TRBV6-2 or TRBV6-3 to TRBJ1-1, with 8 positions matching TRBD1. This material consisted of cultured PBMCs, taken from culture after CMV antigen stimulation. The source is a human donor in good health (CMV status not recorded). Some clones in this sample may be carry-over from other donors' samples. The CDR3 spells CASRGTGIIYTEAFF. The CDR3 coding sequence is TGTGCCAGCAGAGGGACAGGTATAATATACACTGAAGCTTTCTTT.